This T cell receptor beta chain appears in the sequencing data of a study of cytomegalovirus exposure and HLA in healthy donors. Background on the study: From HLA-typed donors, an early data release held some 91 million unique TCRs.

Primers included in the PCR were 60 Vbeta and 13 Jbeta primers. Clones were read by immunoSEQ multiplex PCR, and TCRdb kept only the in-frame ones, dropping some. The sample yields over 100,000 clones, roughly 70% seen once. V lost 8 bases to trimming and J lost 2 bases, with 18 bases between them. The CDR3 totals 15 residues. CDR1 ENHRY and CDR2 SYGVKD come from the germline V gene. The clonotype comes from a man aged 30-40 years in good health and CMV-seropositive. V and J are TRBV10-3 and TRBJ1-2, with TRBD1 as a possible D gene (6 bases). The material sequenced was PBMCs. The CDR3 DNA follows: TGTGCCATCGTGGATCAGGGGTCCTTCAACTATGGCTACACCTTC. Protein sequence: CAIVDQGSFNYGYTF.